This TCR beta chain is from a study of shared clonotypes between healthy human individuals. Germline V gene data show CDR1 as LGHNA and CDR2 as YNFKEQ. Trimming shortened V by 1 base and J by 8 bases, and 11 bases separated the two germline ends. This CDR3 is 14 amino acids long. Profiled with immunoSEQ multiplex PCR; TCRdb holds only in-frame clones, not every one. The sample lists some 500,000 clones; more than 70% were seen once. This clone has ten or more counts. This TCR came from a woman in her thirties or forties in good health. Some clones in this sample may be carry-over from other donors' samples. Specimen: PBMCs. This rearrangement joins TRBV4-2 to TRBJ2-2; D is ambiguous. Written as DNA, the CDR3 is TGTGCCAGCAGCCAAGGGATGGCTTCGGGGGAGCTGTTTTTT. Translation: CASSQGMASGELFF.